This T cell receptor beta chain was recovered during a study of T cell changes during pregnancy in multiple sclerosis. The CDR3 is made up of 16 amino acids. Trimming removed 2 bases from V and 2 bases from J; junction bases left unmatched: 9. Germline loops: CDR1 LGHNA, CDR2 YNFKEQ. Sequencing was performed with immunoSEQ multiplex PCR; in TCRdb, only in-frame clones are kept and a portion is missing. This sample has 27,000 or so clones; roughly 90% occur once, and the top ten carry more than 6.5%. The source was CD8+ T cells from peripheral blood mononuclear cells, collected in the second trimester of pregnancy. The sequence was obtained from a female donor with multiple sclerosis, enrolled in a pregnancy study. V usage is TRBV4-2 and J usage is TRBJ2-7; 7 bases agree with TRBD1. In DNA form, the CDR3 reads TGTGCCAGCAGCCAAACTCTCCAGGGGGTAACCTACGAGCAGTACTTC. Protein: CASSQTLQGVTYEQYF.